This entry concerns a single TCR beta chain. No antigen is known for it. CD4+ naive, central memory, regulatory and stem cell-like memory cells were sorted via CD45RO/CCR7/CD25/CD127/CD95/CD27. Populations obtained by sorting all exceeded 98% purity. Isolated RNA was reverse transcribed in full, so expressed TCRB transcripts were sequenced. The protocol was immunoSEQ multiplex PCR, while the TCRdb copy is restricted to in-frame clones and leaves out a portion. In the table there are fewer than 250,000 clones, roughly two thirds of which are singletons. The data were obtained in a study of beta chain features in type 1 diabetes. Study-level points and caveats: TCRB CDR3s were moderately but significantly shorter in Type 1 diabetes patients in all four CD4+ subsets. Any HLA type influence on TCRB rearrangement was left unresolved here.

Germline V CDR1 and CDR2: SGHDN, FVKESK. The CDR3 has 16 residues. Trimming shortened V by 2 bases and J by 0 bases, and 8 bases separated the two germline ends. The sample comprised naive CD4+ T cells from blood. This chain connects TRBV14 to TRBJ1-6, with a possible D match to TRBD1 (5 bases). The sequence was obtained from a young man in good health. The CDR3 loop reads CASSQRGSSYNSPLHF. CDR3 bases: TGTGCCAGCAGCCAAAGGGGAAGCTCCTATAATTCACCCCTCCACTTT.